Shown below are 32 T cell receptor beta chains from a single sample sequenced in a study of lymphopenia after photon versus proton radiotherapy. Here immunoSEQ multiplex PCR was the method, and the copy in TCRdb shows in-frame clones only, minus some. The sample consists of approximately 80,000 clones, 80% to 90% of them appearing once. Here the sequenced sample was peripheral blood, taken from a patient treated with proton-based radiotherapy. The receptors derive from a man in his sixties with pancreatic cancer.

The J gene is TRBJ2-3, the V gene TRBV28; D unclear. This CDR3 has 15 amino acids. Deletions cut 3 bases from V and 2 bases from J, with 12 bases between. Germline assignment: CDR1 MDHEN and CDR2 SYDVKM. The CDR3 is CASSLQTQTTDTQYF. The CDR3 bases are TGTGCCAGCAGTTTGCAGACCCAGACCACAGATACGCAGTATTTT.

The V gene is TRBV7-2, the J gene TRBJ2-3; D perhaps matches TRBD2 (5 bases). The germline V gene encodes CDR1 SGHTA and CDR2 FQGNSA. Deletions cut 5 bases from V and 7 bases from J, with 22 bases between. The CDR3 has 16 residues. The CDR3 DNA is TGTGCCAGCAGCCTAGTAGCGCCAATCTATAGGAATACGCAGTATTTT. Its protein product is CASSLVAPIYRNTQYF. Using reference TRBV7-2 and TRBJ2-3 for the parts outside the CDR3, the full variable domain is GAGVSQSPSNKVTEKGKDVELRCDPISGHTALYWYRQSLGQGLEFLIYFQGNSAPDKSGLPSDRFSAERTGGSVSTLTIQRTQQEDSAVYLCASSLVAPIYRNTQYFGPGTRLTVL.

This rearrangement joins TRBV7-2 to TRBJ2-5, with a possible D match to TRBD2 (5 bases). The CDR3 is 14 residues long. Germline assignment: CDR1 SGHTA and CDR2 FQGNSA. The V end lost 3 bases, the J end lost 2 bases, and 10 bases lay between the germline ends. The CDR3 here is CASSLVARQETQYF. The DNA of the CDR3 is TGTGCCAGCAGCTTGGTAGCGAGACAAGAGACCCAGTACTTC.

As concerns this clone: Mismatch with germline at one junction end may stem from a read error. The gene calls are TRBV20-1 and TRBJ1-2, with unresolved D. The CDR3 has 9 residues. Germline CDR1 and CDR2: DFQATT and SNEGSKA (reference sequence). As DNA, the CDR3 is TGCAGTGCCCATCCGGGTCCACTCTTC. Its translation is CSAHPGPLF.

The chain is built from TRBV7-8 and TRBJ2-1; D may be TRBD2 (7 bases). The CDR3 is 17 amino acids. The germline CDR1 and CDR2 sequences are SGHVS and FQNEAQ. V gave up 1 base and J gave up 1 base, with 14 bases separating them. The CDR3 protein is CASSLGRGLSSYNEQFF. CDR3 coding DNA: TGTGCCAGCAGCTTAGGGCGGGGGCTCTCGTCCTACAATGAGCAGTTCTTC.

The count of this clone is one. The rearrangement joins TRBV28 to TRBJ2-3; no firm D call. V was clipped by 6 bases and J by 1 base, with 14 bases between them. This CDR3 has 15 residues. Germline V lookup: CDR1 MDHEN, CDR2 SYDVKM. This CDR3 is CASRGTGAGTDTQYF. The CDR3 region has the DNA TGTGCCAGCAGGGGCACGGGTGCTGGCACAGATACGCAGTATTTT. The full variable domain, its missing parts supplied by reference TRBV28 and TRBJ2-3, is DVKVTQSSRYLVKRTGEKVFLECVQDMDHENMFWYRQDPGLGLRLIYFSYDVKMKEKGDIPEGYSVSREKKERFSLILESASTNQTSMYLCASRGTGAGTDTQYFGPGTRLTVL.

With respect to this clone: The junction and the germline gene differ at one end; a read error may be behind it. CDR3 sequence: CASSLREGRETQYF. In DNA form, the CDR3 reads TGTGCTAGCAGCTTGCGGGAGGGCCGAGAGACCCAGTACTTC. V gene TRBV7-7 combines with J gene TRBJ2-5, with 9 bases identical to TRBD2. The CDR3 has 14 amino acids. Germline lookup yields CDR1 SSHAT and CDR2 FNYEAQ (reference sequence).

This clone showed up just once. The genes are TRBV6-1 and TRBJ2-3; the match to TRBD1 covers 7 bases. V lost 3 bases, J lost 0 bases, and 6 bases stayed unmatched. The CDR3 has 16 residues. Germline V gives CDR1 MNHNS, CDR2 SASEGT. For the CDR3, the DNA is TGTGCCAGCAGTGATAAGTACAGGGGTAGCACAGATACGCAGTATTTT. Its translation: CASSDKYRGSTDTQYF.

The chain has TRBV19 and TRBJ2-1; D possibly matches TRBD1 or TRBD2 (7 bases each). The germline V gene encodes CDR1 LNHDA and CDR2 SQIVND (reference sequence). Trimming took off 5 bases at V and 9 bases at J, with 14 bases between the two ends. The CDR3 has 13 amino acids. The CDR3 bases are TGTGCCAGTAGTGGACTAGGGGGCGGTGAGCAGTTCTTC. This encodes CASSGLGGGEQFF.

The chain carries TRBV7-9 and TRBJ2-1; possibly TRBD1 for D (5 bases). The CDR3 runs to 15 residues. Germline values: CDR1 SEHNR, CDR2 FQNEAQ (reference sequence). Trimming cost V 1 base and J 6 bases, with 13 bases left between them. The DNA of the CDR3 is TGTGCCAGCAGCTTAGGGCAGGGTTTGCTCAATGAGCAGTTCTTC. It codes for CASSLGQGLLNEQFF. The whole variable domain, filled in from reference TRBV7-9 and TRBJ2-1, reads DTGVSQNPRHKITKRGQNVTFRCDPISEHNRLYWYRQTLGQGPEFLTYFQNEAQLEKSRLLSDRFSAERPKGSFSTLEIQRTEQGDSAMYLCASSLGQGLLNEQFFGPGTRLTVL.

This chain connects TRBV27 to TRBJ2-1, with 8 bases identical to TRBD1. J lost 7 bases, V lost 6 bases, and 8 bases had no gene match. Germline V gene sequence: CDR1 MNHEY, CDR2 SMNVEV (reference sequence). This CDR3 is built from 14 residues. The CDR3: CASRMAGGRNEQFF. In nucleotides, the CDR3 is TGTGCCAGCAGGATGGCAGGGGGCAGGAATGAGCAGTTCTTC.

CDR3: CASSRDRGPYSNQPQHF. The CDR3 bases are TGTGCCAGCAGTCGGGACAGGGGGCCGTATAGCAATCAGCCCCAGCATTTT. The chain employs TRBV28 and TRBJ1-5; TRBD1 matches 12 bases. Germline V gene sequence: CDR1 MDHEN, CDR2 SYDVKM. The CDR3 is made up of 17 amino acids. The J segment lost 0 bases and the V segment lost 5 bases, leaving 5 bases of the junction unmatched.

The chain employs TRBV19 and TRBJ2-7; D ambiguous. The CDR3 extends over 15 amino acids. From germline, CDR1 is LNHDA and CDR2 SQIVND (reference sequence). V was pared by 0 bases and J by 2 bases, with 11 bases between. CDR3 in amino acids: CASSIDRFGPYEQYF. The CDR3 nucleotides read TGTGCCAGTAGTATAGATCGGTTCGGACCCTACGAGCAGTACTTC.

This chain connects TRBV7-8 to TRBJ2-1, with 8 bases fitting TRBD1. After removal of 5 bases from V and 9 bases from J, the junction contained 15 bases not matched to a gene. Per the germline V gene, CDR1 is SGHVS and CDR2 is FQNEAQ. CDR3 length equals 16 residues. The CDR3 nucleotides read TGTGCCAGCAGCCCCAGGCGGACAGGGCTTGCGCGTGAGCAGTTCTTC. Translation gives CASSPRRTGLAREQFF.

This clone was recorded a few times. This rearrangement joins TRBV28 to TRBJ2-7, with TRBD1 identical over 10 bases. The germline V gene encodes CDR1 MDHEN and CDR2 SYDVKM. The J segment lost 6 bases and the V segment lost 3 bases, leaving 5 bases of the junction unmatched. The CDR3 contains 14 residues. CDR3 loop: CASSFGQGVREQYF. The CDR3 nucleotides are TGTGCCAGCAGTTTTGGACAGGGGGTTCGCGAGCAGTACTTC.

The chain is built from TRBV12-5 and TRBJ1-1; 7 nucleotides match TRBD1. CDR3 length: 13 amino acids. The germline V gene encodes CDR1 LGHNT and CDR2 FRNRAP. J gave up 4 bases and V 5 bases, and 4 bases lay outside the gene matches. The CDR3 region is CASGLGQVTEAFF. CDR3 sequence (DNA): TGTGCTAGTGGTCTTGGACAGGTCACTGAAGCTTTCTTT.

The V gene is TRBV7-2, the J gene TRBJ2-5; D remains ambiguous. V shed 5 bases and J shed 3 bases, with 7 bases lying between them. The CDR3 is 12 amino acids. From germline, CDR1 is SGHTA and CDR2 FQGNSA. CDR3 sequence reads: CASSLREETQYF. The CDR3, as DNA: TGTGCCAGCAGCCTAAGGGAAGAGACCCAGTACTTC.

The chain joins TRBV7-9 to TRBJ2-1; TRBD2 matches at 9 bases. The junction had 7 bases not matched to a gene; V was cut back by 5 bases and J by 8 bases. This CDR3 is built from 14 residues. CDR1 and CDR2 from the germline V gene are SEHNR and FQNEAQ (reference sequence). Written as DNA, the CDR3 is TGTGCCAGCAGCCGACTAGCGGCCTGGGATGAGCAGTTCTTC. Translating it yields CASSRLAAWDEQFF.

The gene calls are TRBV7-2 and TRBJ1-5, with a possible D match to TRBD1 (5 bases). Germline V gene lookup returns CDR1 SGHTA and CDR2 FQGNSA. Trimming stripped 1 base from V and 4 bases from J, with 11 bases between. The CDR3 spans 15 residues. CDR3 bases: TGTGCCAGCAGCTTAGGTCAAGGGGCAAATCAGCCCCAGCATTTT. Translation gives CASSLGQGANQPQHF.

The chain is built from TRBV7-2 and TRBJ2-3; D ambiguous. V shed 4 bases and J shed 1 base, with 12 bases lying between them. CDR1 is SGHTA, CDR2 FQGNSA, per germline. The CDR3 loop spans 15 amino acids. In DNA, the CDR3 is TGTGCCAGCAGCTCCATGGCTTTACGCACAGATACGCAGTATTTT. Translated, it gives CASSSMALRTDTQYF.

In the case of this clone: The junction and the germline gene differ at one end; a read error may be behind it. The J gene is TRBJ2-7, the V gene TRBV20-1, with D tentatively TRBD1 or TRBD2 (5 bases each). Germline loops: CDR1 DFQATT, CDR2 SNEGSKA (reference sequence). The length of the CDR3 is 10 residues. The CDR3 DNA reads TGCAGTGCTGGCCCGGGACGGTTAGTCTTC. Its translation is CSAGPGRLVF.

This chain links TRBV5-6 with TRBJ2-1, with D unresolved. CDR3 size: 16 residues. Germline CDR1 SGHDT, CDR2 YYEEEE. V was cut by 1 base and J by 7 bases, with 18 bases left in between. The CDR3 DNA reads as TGTGCCAGCAGCTTGTTTAGGAGTTCCATTAGGAATGAGCAGTTCTTC. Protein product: CASSLFRSSIRNEQFF.

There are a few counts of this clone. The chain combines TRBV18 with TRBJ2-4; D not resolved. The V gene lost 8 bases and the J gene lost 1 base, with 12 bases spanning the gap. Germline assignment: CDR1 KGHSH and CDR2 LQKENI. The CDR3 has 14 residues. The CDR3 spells CASHQGTAKNIQYF. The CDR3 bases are TGTGCCAGCCATCAAGGTACCGCCAAAAACATTCAGTACTTC.

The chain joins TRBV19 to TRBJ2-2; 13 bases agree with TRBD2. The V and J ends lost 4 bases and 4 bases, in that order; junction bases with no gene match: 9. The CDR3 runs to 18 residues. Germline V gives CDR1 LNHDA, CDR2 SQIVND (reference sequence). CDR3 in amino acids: CASSTRTSGSGSTGELFF. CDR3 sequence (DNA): TGTGCCAGTAGTACCCGGACTAGCGGGAGCGGGAGCACCGGGGAGCTGTTTTTT.

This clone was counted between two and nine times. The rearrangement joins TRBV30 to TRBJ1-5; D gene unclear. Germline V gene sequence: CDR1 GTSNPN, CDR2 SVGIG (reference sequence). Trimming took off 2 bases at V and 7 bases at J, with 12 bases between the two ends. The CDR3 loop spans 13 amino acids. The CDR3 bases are TGTGCCTGGAGTATGCGAGACCGGCAGCCCCAGCATTTT. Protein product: CAWSMRDRQPQHF.

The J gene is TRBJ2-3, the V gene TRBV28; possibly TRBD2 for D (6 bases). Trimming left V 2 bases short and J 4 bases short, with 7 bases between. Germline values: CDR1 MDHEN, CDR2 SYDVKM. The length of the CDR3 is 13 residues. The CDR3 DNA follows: TGTGCCAGCAGTTTAACTAGCCCAGATACGCAGTATTTT. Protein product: CASSLTSPDTQYF.

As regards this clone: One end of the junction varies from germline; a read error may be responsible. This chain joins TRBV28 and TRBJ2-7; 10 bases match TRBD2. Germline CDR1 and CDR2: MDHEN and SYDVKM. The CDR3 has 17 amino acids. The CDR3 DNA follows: TGTGCCAGCAGTTTGTTAAGCCTCACTCGAGTGACTAGCGGGCTAAGCTTC. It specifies CASSLLSLTRVTSGLSF.

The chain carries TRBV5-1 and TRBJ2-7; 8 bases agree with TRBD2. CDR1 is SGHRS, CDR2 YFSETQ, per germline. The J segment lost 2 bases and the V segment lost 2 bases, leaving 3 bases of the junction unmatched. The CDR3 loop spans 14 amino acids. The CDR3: CASSLAGATYEQYF. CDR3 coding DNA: TGCGCCAGCAGCTTAGCGGGAGCCACCTACGAGCAGTACTTC.

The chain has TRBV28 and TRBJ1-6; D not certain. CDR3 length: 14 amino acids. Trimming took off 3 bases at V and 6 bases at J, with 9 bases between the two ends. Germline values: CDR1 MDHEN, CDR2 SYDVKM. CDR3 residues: CASSFRETNSPLHF. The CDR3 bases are TGTGCCAGCAGTTTCCGGGAGACTAATTCACCCCTCCACTTT. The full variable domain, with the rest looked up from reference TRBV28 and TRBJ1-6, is DVKVTQSSRYLVKRTGEKVFLECVQDMDHENMFWYRQDPGLGLRLIYFSYDVKMKEKGDIPEGYSVSREKKERFSLILESASTNQTSMYLCASSFRETNSPLHFGNGTRLTVT.

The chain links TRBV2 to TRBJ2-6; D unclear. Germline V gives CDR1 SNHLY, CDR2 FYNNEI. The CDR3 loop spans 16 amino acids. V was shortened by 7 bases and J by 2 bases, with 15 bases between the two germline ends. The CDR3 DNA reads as TGTGCCAGCAAAGGCACAGCACCTACTGGGGCCAACGTCCTGACTTTC. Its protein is CASKGTAPTGANVLTF.

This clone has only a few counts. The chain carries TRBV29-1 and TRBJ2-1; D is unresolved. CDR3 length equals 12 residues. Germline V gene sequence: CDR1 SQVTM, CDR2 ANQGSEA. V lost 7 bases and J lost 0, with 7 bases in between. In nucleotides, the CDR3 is TGCAGCGCCGGGTTCTCCTACAATGAGCAGTTCTTC. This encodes CSAGFSYNEQFF.

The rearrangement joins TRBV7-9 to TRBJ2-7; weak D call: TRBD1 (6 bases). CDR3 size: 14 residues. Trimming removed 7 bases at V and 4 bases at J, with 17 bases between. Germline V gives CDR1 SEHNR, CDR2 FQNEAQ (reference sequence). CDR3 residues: CASTRDTRRYEQYF. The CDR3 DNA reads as TGTGCCAGCACACGGGACACTAGACGGTACGAGCAGTACTTC.